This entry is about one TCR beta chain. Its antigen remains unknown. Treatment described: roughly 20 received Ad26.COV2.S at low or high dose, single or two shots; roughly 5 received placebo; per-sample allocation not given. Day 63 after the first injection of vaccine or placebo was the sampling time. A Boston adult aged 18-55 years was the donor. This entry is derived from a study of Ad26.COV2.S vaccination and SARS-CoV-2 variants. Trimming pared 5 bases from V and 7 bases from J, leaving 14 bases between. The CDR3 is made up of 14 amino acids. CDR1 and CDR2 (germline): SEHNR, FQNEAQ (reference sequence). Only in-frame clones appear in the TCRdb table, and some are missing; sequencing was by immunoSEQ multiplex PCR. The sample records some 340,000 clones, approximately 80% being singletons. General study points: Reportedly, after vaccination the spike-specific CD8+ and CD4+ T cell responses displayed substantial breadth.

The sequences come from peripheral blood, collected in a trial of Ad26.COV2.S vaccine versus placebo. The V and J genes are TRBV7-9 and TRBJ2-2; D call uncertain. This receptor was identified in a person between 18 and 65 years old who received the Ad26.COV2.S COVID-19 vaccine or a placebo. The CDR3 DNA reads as TGTGCCAGCAGCCAGGTTGGCCAGCACGGGGAGCTGTTTTTT. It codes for CASSQVGQHGELFF. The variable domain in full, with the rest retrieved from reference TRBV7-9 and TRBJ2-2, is DTGVSQNPRHKITKRGQNVTFRCDPISEHNRLYWYRQTLGQGPEFLTYFQNEAQLEKSRLLSDRFSAERPKGSFSTLEIQRTEQGDSAMYLCASSQVGQHGELFFGEGSRLTVL.